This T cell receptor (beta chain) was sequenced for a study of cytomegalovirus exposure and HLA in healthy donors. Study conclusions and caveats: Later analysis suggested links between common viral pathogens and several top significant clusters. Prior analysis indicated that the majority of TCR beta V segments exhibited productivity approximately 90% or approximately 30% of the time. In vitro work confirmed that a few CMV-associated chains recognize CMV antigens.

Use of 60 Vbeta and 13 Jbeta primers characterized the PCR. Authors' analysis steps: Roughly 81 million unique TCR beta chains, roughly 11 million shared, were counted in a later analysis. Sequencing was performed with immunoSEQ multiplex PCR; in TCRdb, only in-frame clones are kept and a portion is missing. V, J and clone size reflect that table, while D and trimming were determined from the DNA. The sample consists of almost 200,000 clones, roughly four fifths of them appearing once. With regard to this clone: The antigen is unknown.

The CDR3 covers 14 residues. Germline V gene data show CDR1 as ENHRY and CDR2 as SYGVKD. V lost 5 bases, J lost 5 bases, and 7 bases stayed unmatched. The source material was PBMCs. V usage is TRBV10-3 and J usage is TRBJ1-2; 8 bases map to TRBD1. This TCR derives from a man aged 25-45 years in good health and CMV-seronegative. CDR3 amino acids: CAISPGTGPYGYTF. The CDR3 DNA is TGTGCCATCAGTCCCGGGACAGGCCCTTATGGCTACACCTTC.